Listed below are T cell receptor beta chains from one sample, sequenced in a study of a mutant IDH1 vaccine in newly diagnosed glioma. Data came from immunoSEQ multiplex PCR; TCRdb stores just in-frame clones and leaves some out. Among around 33,000 clones listed, around 80% were seen once. The starting material was peripheral blood mononuclear cells (PBMCs), obtained from a glioma patient treated with radiotherapy, temozolomide or both. The receptors come from a man in his forties or fifties with glioma. Some clones in this sample may be carry-over from other donors' samples. Both conserved end residues are part of each CDR3. D genes are given only for firm matches. Clone size appears in some rows only: once, few, many, or a class for an expanded clone.

v_call,clone_size,j_call,d_call,cdr3_nt,cdr3_aa
TRBV11-3,.,TRBJ1-5,.,TGTGCCAGCAGCAAGGGACGACGGCAGCCCCAGCATTTT,CASSKGRRQPQHF
TRBV5-1,.,TRBJ1-1,.,TGCGCCAGCCGCCTGCAGCCGAACACTGAAGCTTTCTTT,CASRLQPNTEAFF
TRBV28,.,TRBJ2-7,TRBD1,TGTGCCAGCACAAGGACAGGGGGCCACGACGAGCAGTACTTC,CASTRTGGHDEQYF
TRBV7-9,.,TRBJ1-1,.,TGTGCCACCCCCGGGGAGCAAGGCGGGAACACTGAAGCTTTCTTT,CATPGEQGGNTEAFF
TRBV30,few,TRBJ1-5,TRBD1,TGTGCCTGGAGCGTAACGGGGACAGGCGATCAGCCCCAGCATTTT,CAWSVTGTGDQPQHF
TRBV5-8,.,TRBJ2-5,.,TGTGCCAGCACGGCAGTCGCACAAGAGACCCAGTACTTC,CASTAVAQETQYF
TRBV28,.,TRBJ1-2,.,TGTGCCAGCAGGCCAGGGTCATTGGGCAGCTATGGCTACACCTTC,CASRPGSLGSYGYTF
TRBV11-2,.,TRBJ2-6,TRBD1,TGTGCCAGCAGCTCTTACAGGGGACCGTACTCTGGGGCCAACGTCCTGACTTTC,CASSSYRGPYSGANVLTF
TRBV7-2,.,TRBJ2-1,TRBD1,TGTGCCAGCAGCTTAACTAGGGGGCGCAATGAGCAGTTCTTC,CASSLTRGRNEQFF
TRBV18,.,TRBJ2-7,.,TGTGCCAGCGCAGACTCCACTTCCTACGAGCAGTACTTC,CASADSTSYEQYF
TRBV30,few,TRBJ1-6,.,TGTGCCTGTCCTGTTCGGCAGGGGTTGTATTCACCCCTCCACTTT,CACPVRQGLYSPLHF
TRBV30,.,TRBJ2-5,TRBD1,TGTGCCTGGTCGACAGGGTTTTTGGAGACCCAGTACTTC,CAWSTGFLETQYF
TRBV5-5,.,TRBJ1-5,.,TGTGCCAGCAGTCAGAGGTATAGCAATCAGCCCCAGCATTTT,CASSQRYSNQPQHF
TRBV30,.,TRBJ2-2,TRBD1,TGTGCCTGGAAACCCAGGGGGTTCAGCACCGGGGAGCTGTTTTTT,CAWKPRGFSTGELFF
TRBV2,.,TRBJ1-5,TRBD1,TGTGCCAGCACCAAGACAGGGGATAGCAATCAGCCCCAGCATTTT,CASTKTGDSNQPQHF
TRBV5-1,.,TRBJ2-3,.,TGCGCCAGCAGCTCTTATGGGGTTCCTATGGATACGCAGTATTTT,CASSSYGVPMDTQYF
TRBV2,.,TRBJ2-4,TRBD1,TGTGCCAGCAGGGCCGGGACAGGGAAATTTGACATTCAGTACTTC,CASRAGTGKFDIQYF
TRBV7-9,.,TRBJ2-7,.,TGTGCCAGCAGCTCTGTTTACGAGCAGTACTTC,CASSSVYEQYF
TRBV10-3,.,TRBJ2-7,TRBD1,TGTGCCATCAGTGAGTCCACGGGGACAGGGATGTTAGACGAGCAGTACTTC,CAISESTGTGMLDEQYF
TRBV7-2,.,TRBJ1-2,.,TGTGCCAGCAGCTTAGGCCCAGAGAACTATGGCTACACCTTC,CASSLGPENYGYTF
TRBV30,.,TRBJ1-6,TRBD1,TGTGCCTGGAGACAGGGGACCTATTCACCCCTCCACTTT,CAWRQGTYSPLHF
TRBV18,.,TRBJ1-4,.,TGTGCCAGCTCACCAGGAACTGTCGATGAAAAACTGTTTTTT,CASSPGTVDEKLFF
TRBV19,.,TRBJ1-1,.,TGTGCCAGTAGTATCCGGGGGAACACTGAAGCTTTCTTT,CASSIRGNTEAFF
TRBV28,.,TRBJ2-4,TRBD2,TGTGCCAGCAGTTCGGGCGGGAGAAGCGACATTCAGTACTTC,CASSSGGRSDIQYF
TRBV28,.,TRBJ1-5,TRBD1,TGTGCCAGCACCTCCGGGACAGGGGTACAGCCCCAGCATTTT,CASTSGTGVQPQHF
TRBV27,.,TRBJ1-1,.,TGTGCCAGCAACACCATAGGGTCTGAAGCTTTCTTT,CASNTIGSEAFF
TRBV27,.,TRBJ2-7,.,TGTGCCAGCAGTTACCTGGGGCAGGGGATAGAGCAGTACTTC,CASSYLGQGIEQYF
TRBV19,.,TRBJ2-5,TRBD2,TGTGCCAGTAGTATCAGGACTAGCGGGAGGGTGGAGACCCAGTACTTC,CASSIRTSGRVETQYF
TRBV18,few,TRBJ1-2,TRBD1,TGTGCCAGCTCCCCCGGGACAGGGGGTGGCTACACCTTC,CASSPGTGGGYTF
TRBV7-7,.,TRBJ2-1,.,TGTGCTAGCAGCTTAGCGCGGGGCGGAAGCGATGAGCAGTTCTTC,CASSLARGGSDEQFF
TRBV4-2,.,TRBJ1-2,.,TGTGCCAGCAGCCAAGAAGCCCGGGACACCCATGGCTACACCTTC,CASSQEARDTHGYTF
TRBV19,few,TRBJ1-5,.,TGTGCCAGTATCGGAATTGGACGCAATCAGCCCCAGCATTTT,CASIGIGRNQPQHF
TRBV28,few,TRBJ1-4,.,TGTGCCAGCAGTCACACCCGGGGTGCAACTAATGAAAAACTGTTTTTT,CASSHTRGATNEKLFF
TRBV19,.,TRBJ2-5,.,TGTGCCAGTAGGGAGGGGCCTCAAGAGACCCAGTACTTC,CASREGPQETQYF
TRBV18,.,TRBJ1-5,TRBD1,TGTGCCAGCTCACCAGGGACAGGGGACCAGCCCCAGCATTTT,CASSPGTGDQPQHF
TRBV5-1,.,TRBJ2-7,.,TGCGCCAGCAGCTTGAGATCGGAGGGCCCTTTTGCCGAGCAGTACTTC,CASSLRSEGPFAEQYF
TRBV15,.,TRBJ1-1,TRBD1,TGTGCCACCAGCAGACGGGGACAGGGGATGAACACTGAAGCTTTCTTT,CATSRRGQGMNTEAFF
TRBV7-2,.,TRBJ2-3,TRBD2,TGTGCCAGCAGGACTAGCGGGGGGGCCATTTATACGCAGTATTTT,CASRTSGGAIYTQYF
TRBV5-1,.,TRBJ1-4,.,TGCGCCAGGCATCCGAGTTGTGAGGGGCTTAATGAAAAACTGTTTTTT,CARHPSCEGLNEKLFF
TRBV20-1,.,TRBJ2-2,.,TGCAGTGCTAGTGACACCGGGGAGCTGTTTTTT,CSASDTGELFF
TRBV2,.,TRBJ2-1,TRBD1,TGTGCCTGCCCGGGACAGGGTCTTGCCGCAGGGCTCAATGAGCAGTTCTTC,CACPGQGLAAGLNEQFF